These 21 T cell receptor beta chains share one sample of origin, sequenced in a study of OX40 agonist ivuxolimab in advanced cancers. Method: immunoSEQ multiplex PCR; TCRdb's copy keeps in-frame clones and lacks some. The table includes 45,000 to 50,000 clones, 70% to 90% detected once. This material consisted of CD4+ or CD8+ T cells sorted from blood, taken in a trial of the OX40 agonist ivuxolimab. These receptor sequences come from an adult with an advanced solid tumor such as melanoma, head and neck, liver or kidney cancer.

V and J are TRBV13 and TRBJ1-1; D gene unclear. This CDR3 region has 14 residues. Trimming cost V 4 bases and J 0 bases, with 9 bases left between them. Germline V gene lookup returns CDR1 PRHDT and CDR2 FYEKMQ (reference sequence). The CDR3: CASSSWTLNTEAFF. In DNA, the CDR3 is TGTGCCAGCAGCTCCTGGACCTTGAACACTGAAGCTTTCTTT. Full variable domain (missing parts from reference TRBV13 and TRBJ1-1): AAGVIQSPRHLIKEKRETATLKCYPIPRHDTVYWYQQGPGQDPQFLISFYEKMQSDKGSIPDRFSAQQFSDYHSELNMSSLELGDSALYFCASSSWTLNTEAFFGQGTRLTVV.

This chain's CDR3 is CASSLFSGGETEAFF. CDR3 sequence (DNA): TGTGCCAGCTCACTCTTCTCAGGGGGAGAGACTGAAGCTTTCTTT. This chain connects TRBV18 to TRBJ1-1, with 7 bases matching TRBD1. The length of the CDR3 is 15 residues. CDR1 and CDR2 from the germline V gene are KGHSH and LQKENI. Trimming cost V 4 bases and J 5 bases; bases outside gene matches: 10.

The V gene is TRBV10-1, the J gene TRBJ2-1, with TRBD2 matching 12 bases. V trimming: 5 bases; J trimming: 8 bases; junction bases outside the gene matches: 7. The CDR3 consists of 15 residues. CDR1 is WNHNN and CDR2 is SYGVQD in the germline V gene (reference sequence). CDR3 in amino acids: CASSFSSGGAHEQFF. In nucleotides, the CDR3 is TGCGCCAGCAGTTTCTCTAGCGGGGGGGCCCATGAGCAGTTCTTC.

V usage is TRBV10-2 and J usage is TRBJ2-5, with TRBD1 matching 8 bases. The CDR3 totals 15 residues. V shed 0 bases, J shed 1 base, and the junction held 1 base outside the gene matches. The germline V gene has CDR1 WSHSY and CDR2 SAAADI. CDR3 region: CASSESTGGQETQYF. The CDR3 DNA reads as TGCGCCAGCAGTGAGTCTACAGGGGGCCAAGAGACCCAGTACTTC.

This chain connects TRBV4-3 to TRBJ2-5; D may be TRBD2 (7 bases). Germline loops: CDR1 LGHNA, CDR2 YSLEER. This CDR3 contains 15 residues. The V end lost 0 bases, the J end lost 3 bases, and 11 bases lay between the germline ends. CDR3 nucleotide sequence: TGCGCCAGCAGCCAAGAGAGGGGGGGGGAAGAGACCCAGTACTTC. This translates into CASSQERGGEETQYF.

This rearrangement joins TRBV7-9 to TRBJ1-5; D unresolved. The CDR3 is made up of 15 amino acids. Germline assignment: CDR1 SEHNR and CDR2 FQNEAQ (reference sequence). Trimming left V 2 bases short and J 0 bases short, with 8 bases between. The CDR3 region is CASSLYSYSNQPQHF. The CDR3 DNA is TGTGCCAGCAGCTTATACAGTTATAGCAATCAGCCCCAGCATTTT.

The chain recombines TRBV19 with TRBJ2-1; D remains unclear. The CDR3 covers 12 residues. Germline CDR1 and CDR2: LNHDA and SQIVND (reference sequence). Trimming stripped 5 bases from V and 15 bases from J, with 17 bases between. The CDR3 sequence: CASSLGGPPGFF. DNA for the CDR3: TGTGCCAGTAGTCTCGGCGGTCCTCCGGGGTTCTTC. The full variable domain, rest sourced from reference TRBV19 and TRBJ2-1, is DGGITQSPKYLFRKEGQNVTLSCEQNLNHDAMYWYRQDPGQGLRLIYYSQIVNDFQKGDIAEGYSVSREKKESFPLTVTSAQKNPTAFYLCASSLGGPPGFFGPGTRLTVL.

The chain carries TRBV16 and TRBJ2-7; TRBD1 aligns across 9 bases. CDR1 is KGHSY, CDR2 FQNENV, per germline. Trimming cost V 3 bases and J 6 bases; bases outside gene matches: 9. The CDR3 is 15 amino acids. The CDR3 DNA reads TGTGCCAGCAGCCATCAGGGGACAGGGTCCGGCGAGCAGTACTTC. The encoded protein is CASSHQGTGSGEQYF.

The genes are TRBV6-5 and TRBJ2-5; weak D call: TRBD1 (6 bases). CDR1 is MNHEY and CDR2 is SVGAGI in the germline V gene. The CDR3 is made up of 13 amino acids. Trimming took off 11 bases at V and 5 bases at J, with 18 bases between the two ends. The CDR3 DNA reads TGTGCCTCCCAGGGGATGGGGGAGGAGACCCAGTACTTC. Its translation: CASQGMGEETQYF.

Only one count was recorded for this clone. This chain connects TRBV19 to TRBJ2-1, with 8 bases lining up with TRBD2. Germline V gene sequence: CDR1 LNHDA, CDR2 SQIVND (reference sequence). This CDR3 is built from 15 residues. V lost 7 bases to trimming and J lost 3 bases; unmatched junction nucleotides: 8. The CDR3 DNA follows: TGTGCCAGTACCACAGCGGGAGAGATCTACAATGAGCAGTTCTTC. Protein product: CASTTAGEIYNEQFF.

This clone appeared once. The chain uses TRBV28 and TRBJ1-6; no reliable D call. V was cut by 6 bases and J by 3 bases, with 21 bases left in between. Germline V gene data show CDR1 as MDHEN and CDR2 as SYDVKM. The CDR3 runs 18 residues. CDR3 in amino acids: CASRFTVHTPLYNSPLHF. For the CDR3, the DNA is TGTGCCAGCAGGTTCACAGTTCACACCCCGCTCTATAATTCACCCCTCCACTTT.

The rearrangement joins TRBV7-9 to TRBJ1-4; 9 bases fit TRBD1. V lost 5 bases to trimming and J lost 7 bases; unmatched junction nucleotides: 5. The CDR3 sequence is 14 residues long. Per germline, CDR1 SEHNR and CDR2 FQNEAQ (reference sequence). This CDR3 reads CASSVGTGTEKLFF. DNA of the CDR3: TGTGCCAGCAGCGTCGGGACAGGGACTGAAAAACTGTTTTTT.

The chain uses TRBV19 and TRBJ1-5; 7 positions match TRBD1. The CDR3 has 13 residues. CDR1 is LNHDA, CDR2 SQIVND, per germline (reference sequence). The V and J ends lost 6 bases and 7 bases, in that order; junction bases with no gene match: 6. The CDR3 DNA reads TGTGCCAGTAGCCACAGGGGTTACCAGCCCCAGCATTTT. This encodes CASSHRGYQPQHF.

The V call is TRBV28, the J call TRBJ2-1; maybe TRBD2 (6 bases). Germline CDR1 and CDR2: MDHEN and SYDVKM. The CDR3 runs 17 residues. V lost 4 bases and J lost 7, with 23 bases in between. The CDR3 nucleotides read TGTGCCAGCAGTTCCAGGTATTGGGATAGCGGCTCAAATGAGCAGTTCTTC. This translates into CASSSRYWDSGSNEQFF.

The V and J genes are TRBV19 and TRBJ1-6; D is ambiguous. Looked up from germline, CDR1 is LNHDA and CDR2 is SQIVND (reference sequence). The CDR3 length is 17 residues. The V end lost 5 bases, the J end lost 4 bases, and 18 bases lay between the germline ends. In DNA, the CDR3 is TGTGCCAGTAGTGGTCTCACGTGGATTAGTTATAATTCACCCCTCCACTTT. The encoded protein is CASSGLTWISYNSPLHF.

The chain couples TRBV15 to TRBJ1-1, with TRBD1 as a possible D gene (5 bases). The CDR3 sequence is 16 residues long. Germline-derived CDR1 and CDR2 are LNHNV and YYDKDF (reference sequence). The V gene lost 0 bases and the J gene lost 0 bases, with 11 bases spanning the gap. The CDR3 region is CATSRDPGQLNTEAFF. CDR3 bases: TGTGCCACCAGCAGAGATCCAGGGCAACTGAACACTGAAGCTTTCTTT.

The V and J genes are TRBV7-2 and TRBJ2-1, with D possibly matching TRBD1 (5 bases). Trimming pared 5 bases from V and 6 bases from J, leaving 14 bases between. This CDR3 is 14 amino acids long. In germline, CDR1 is SGHTA, CDR2 FQGNSA. The CDR3 DNA reads as TGTGCCAGCAGCCGCAGGGTTGCCTCCAATGAGCAGTTCTTC. Protein: CASSRRVASNEQFF.

V and J are TRBV27 and TRBJ1-1; unclear D gene. Germline CDR1 is MNHEY and CDR2 is SMNVEV (reference sequence). The ends were cut back, 6 bases at V and 2 bases at J, with 10 bases in the middle. This CDR3 has 13 residues. The CDR3 is CASSSLRNTEAFF. The CDR3 DNA reads TGTGCCAGCAGCAGTCTAAGAAACACTGAAGCTTTCTTT.

This chain connects TRBV11-3 to TRBJ2-2, with 8 bases matching TRBD2. The CDR3 totals 16 residues. The junction had 8 bases not matched to a gene; V was cut back by 7 bases and J by 1 base. Germline CDR1 and CDR2: SGHNT and YENEEA. In nucleotides, the CDR3 is TGTGCCAGCAAAGCGGGAGAAAGGAGGAACACCGGGGAGCTGTTTTTT. As protein: CASKAGERRNTGELFF.

The V and J genes are TRBV4-1 and TRBJ1-2, with TRBD1 matching 10 bases. Germline CDR1 is MGHRA and CDR2 is YSYEKL. The CDR3 covers 15 residues. The V segment lost 2 bases and the J segment 5 bases; nucleotides outside the gene matches: 5. The CDR3 nucleotides read TGCGCCAGCAGCCAACGCCGGACAGGGGGATATGGCTACACCTTC. This sequence encodes CASSQRRTGGYGYTF.

In this sample, this clone turned up a few times. This rearrangement joins TRBV19 to TRBJ1-2, with D uncertain. This CDR3 comprises 14 residues. Germline V gene data show CDR1 as LNHDA and CDR2 as SQIVND (reference sequence). V gave up 7 bases and J gave up 3 bases, with 15 bases separating them. CDR3 loop: CASKREVVDYGYTF. The CDR3 region has the DNA TGTGCCAGTAAACGGGAGGTCGTCGACTATGGCTACACCTTC.